A selection of T cell receptor beta chains follows, all from one sample in a study of blood T cells in healthy people across ages. TCRdb independently ran MiXCR on the 5' RACE reads; one entry per CDR3 protein. The table shows more than 1,400,000 distinct CDR3 sequences, with approximately 38% occurring only once. Sequencing was performed on blood. These receptor sequences come from a woman younger than 30 in good health. The CDR3 runs from the conserved cysteine through the conserved F or W. D genes are given only for firm matches. Size values are once, few and many counts, or a class for expanded clones, and some rows have none.

D	size	V	J	DNA	CDR3
NA	NA	TRBV10-3	TRBJ2-5	TGTGCCATCACGCAACCGTACTTC	CAITQPYF
NA	NA	TRBV6-5	TRBJ1-5	TGTGCCAGCAGTCCAAGGGACGGCGATCAGCCCCAGCATTTT	CASSPRDGDQPQHF
TRBD1	NA	TRBV6-6	TRBJ1-6	TGTGCCAGCAGTTACGACAGGGTCTCCTATAATTCACCCCTCCACTTT	CASSYDRVSYNSPLHF
TRBD1	few	TRBV20-1	TRBJ2-2	TGCAGTGCTAGACTTCCGGGACAGCGCACCGGGGAGCTGTTTTTT	CSARLPGQRTGELFF
NA	NA	TRBV7-2	TRBJ2-3	TGTGCCAGCAGCTTCCGGGGGTCTCGCACAGATACGCAGTATTTT	CASSFRGSRTDTQYF
NA	once	TRBV7-9	TRBJ2-5	TGTGCCAGCAGCTTAAGGTCTTCAGGGGTAGAGACCCAGTACTTC	CASSLRSSGVETQYF
NA	NA	TRBV10-3	TRBJ1-3	TGTGCCATCAGTGATGGGGCAGCGAAAGGAAACACCATATATTTT	CAISDGAAKGNTIYF
NA	few	TRBV28	TRBJ2-6	TGTGCCAGCAGTGGGGGTGGGCTCGGCGTCCTGACTTTC	CASSGGGLGVLTF
NA	few	TRBV25-1	TRBJ1-6	TGTGCCAGCAGTTCCCGGGTCCTCGAATATTCACCCCTCCACTTT	CASSSRVLEYSPLHF
TRBD1	NA	TRBV10-3	TRBJ2-7	TGTGCCATCAGAGAGGACAGGGTGGTCGAGCAGTACTTC	CAIREDRVVEQYF
NA	NA	TRBV24-1	TRBJ2-3	TGTGCCACCAGTGCTTTCACGGAGGGAACAGATACGCAGTATTTT	CATSAFTEGTDTQYF
NA	NA	TRBV20-1	TRBJ2-1	TGCAGTGCCCGGCCGGACTCCGTCAATGAGCAGTTCTTC	CSARPDSVNEQFF
TRBD1	NA	TRBV5-1	TRBJ1-6	TGCGCCAGCAGCTTGGCACCGGACAGGGTCGGTTCACCCCCCCACTTT	CASSLAPDRVGSPPHF
NA	NA	TRBV6-5	TRBJ1-2	TGTGCCAGCAGGCCCCCGGGCAGAGGGACCGGCTACACCTTC	CASRPPGRGTGYTF
NA	few	TRBV18	TRBJ2-7	TGTGCCAGCTCACTTGTTCTTGCCGAGCAGTACTTC	CASSLVLAEQYF
TRBD1	few	TRBV5-1	TRBJ1-2	TGCGCCAGCAGCTCCACTGGAACAGGGGGCGCCTATGGCTACACCTTC	CASSSTGTGGAYGYTF
NA	many	TRBV6-1	TRBJ2-5	TGTGCCAGTGCAGGGACGCACCAAGAGACCCAGTACTTC	CASAGTHQETQYF
NA	NA	TRBV7-9	TRBJ2-1	TGTGCCAGCAGCCGCCTCTCTAGGTATGAGCAGTTCTTC	CASSRLSRYEQFF
NA	once	TRBV12-3/TRBV12-4	TRBJ2-5	TGTGCCAGCAGTTCGTATGGCCCCCTGGAGGCAGAGACCCAGTACTTC	CASSSYGPLEAETQYF
NA	NA	TRBV28	TRBJ2-1	TGTGCCAGTTACGGGGGCGGGGGAGTATACAATGAGCAGTTCTTC	CASYGGGGVYNEQFF
NA	NA	TRBV20-1	TRBJ1-6	TGCAGTGCTAGAGATGATAGCTCCTATAATTCACCCCTCCACTTT	CSARDDSSYNSPLHF
NA	NA	TRBV7-2	TRBJ1-4	TGTGCCAGCAGCTTAGCGCTAGGCAACCCGCGGGAAAAACTGTTTTTT	CASSLALGNPREKLFF
NA	NA	TRBV5-1	TRBJ2-7	TGCGCCAGCAATGTTAGGGAGTCTTCCTACAATGAGCAGTACTTC	CASNVRESSYNEQYF
NA	NA	TRBV5-1	TRBJ1-4	TGCGCCAGCAGCCGCAACAGGGCCGAGAATGAAAAACTGTTTTTT	CASSRNRAENEKLFF
NA	NA	TRBV7-9	TRBJ2-5	TGTGCCAGCAGCTTCGACGGCGGGATGAGGAATGAGCAGTACTTC	CASSFDGGMRNEQYF
NA	NA	TRBV3-1	TRBJ1-3	TGTGCCAGCAGCCAAAGGGGGGCTAACTCTGGAAACACCATATATTTT	CASSQRGANSGNTIYF
TRBD2	few	TRBV3-1	TRBJ2-3	TGTGCCAGCAGCCAAGATGCGGGGGGCGCGGGGGATACGCAGTATTTT	CASSQDAGGAGDTQYF
TRBD2	NA	TRBV6-5	TRBJ2-1	TGTGCCAGCACCTCTAGCGGGGACCGCTCCTACAATGAGCAGTTCTTC	CASTSSGDRSYNEQFF
NA	NA	TRBV12-3/TRBV12-4	TRBJ2-2	TGTGCCAGCGGGGTAAGGGGAGAGGAGCTGTTTTTT	CASGVRGEELFF
NA	few	TRBV6-2/TRBV6-3	TRBJ2-3	TGTGCCAGCAGCCCAGGGAAGCCCAGCACAGATACGCAGTATTTT	CASSPGKPSTDTQYF
TRBD2	few	TRBV20-1	TRBJ2-7	TGCAGTGCTAGGGACTTCCTAGCGGGGGAATACGAGCAGTACTTC	CSARDFLAGEYEQYF
TRBD2	NA	TRBV18	TRBJ2-5	TGTGCCAGCTCACCACCGCGGGAGGGGCTTGGAGAGACCCAGTACTTC	CASSPPREGLGETQYF
TRBD2	few	TRBV10-3	TRBJ2-7	TGTGCCATCAGTGAGTCGGGAACCGGGACTAGCGGGAGCAGGAACGAGCAGTACTTC	CAISESGTGTSGSRNEQYF
NA	NA	TRBV10-3	TRBJ2-1	TGTGCCATCAGTGAGTCAAGATCAGGGGTAGGTAAAAATGAGCAGTTCTTC	CAISESRSGVGKNEQFF
NA	NA	TRBV12-3/TRBV12-4	TRBJ1-1	TGTGCCAGCAGTTTAGGGCGGAAAAATATTGAAGCTTTCTTT	CASSLGRKNIEAFF
NA	many	TRBV20-1	TRBJ2-4	TGCAGTGCTAGTGATATATCCAGCCACATTCAGTACTTC	CSASDISSHIQYF
NA	once	TRBV7-9	TRBJ1-4	TGTGCCAGCAGCTTTCACCAGGGTAATGAAAAACTGTTTTTT	CASSFHQGNEKLFF
NA	NA	TRBV4-1	TRBJ2-2	TGCGCCAGCAGCCAAGAAGGGCAGGCCGGGGAGCTGTTTTTT	CASSQEGQAGELFF
NA	NA	TRBV4-2	TRBJ1-1	TGTGCCAGCAGCCAAGAATTCGCTGAGACTGAAGCTTTCTTT	CASSQEFAETEAFF
NA	few	TRBV6-1	TRBJ1-5	TGTGCCAGCAGTGCGGGACAACCCCCCCAGCCCCAGCATTTT	CASSAGQPPQPQHF
TRBD2	many	TRBV7-9	TRBJ2-1	TGTGCCAGCAGAGGGACTAGCGGGGCTAATGAGCAGTTCTTC	CASRGTSGANEQFF
TRBD2	few	TRBV5-1	TRBJ2-1	TGCGCCAGCAGCTTCCTAGCGGGGGATTACAATGAGCAGTTCTTC	CASSFLAGDYNEQFF
NA	NA	TRBV10-3	TRBJ1-2	TGTGCCATCACCGAAAGGGGGAACTATGGCTACACCTTC	CAITERGNYGYTF
NA	few	TRBV20-1	TRBJ2-3	TGCAGTGCTAGAGCCCCTACGGCTAGCACAGATACGCAGTATTTT	CSARAPTASTDTQYF
NA	NA	TRBV12-3/TRBV12-4	TRBJ1-5	TGTGCCAGCCGATTAGAGAATAGCAATCAGCCCCAGCATTTT	CASRLENSNQPQHF
TRBD2	NA	TRBV3-1	TRBJ2-1	TGTGCCAGCAGCCACCATGGGGGCGGACTAGCGGCCTACAATGAGCAGTTCTTC	CASSHHGGGLAAYNEQFF
TRBD2	few	TRBV10-3	TRBJ2-5	TGTGCCATCAGTGAGCCTAGCGGGGGTCAAGAGACCCAGTACTTC	CAISEPSGGQETQYF
TRBD1	NA	TRBV28	TRBJ2-4	TGTGCCAGTCAGAAAGGACAGGGGGCGAACATTCAGTACTTC	CASQKGQGANIQYF
TRBD2	once	TRBV5-1	TRBJ2-2	TGCGCCAGCAGCAGGGGACTAGCGGGAGGAGGGAAGAACACCGGGGAGCTGTTTTTT	CASSRGLAGGGKNTGELFF